These 6 T cell receptor beta chains came from one sample sequenced in a study of T cells in Graves' hyperthyroidism and ophthalmopathy. Amplification of TCR beta CDR3 regions used RNA as the template. First-round RT-PCR targeting the TCR CDR3 was performed with the HTBI primer set. Each CDR3 protein is one row after TCRdb ran MiXCR on the multiplex PCR reads. The sample lists 660,000 or so distinct CDR3 sequences, roughly 45% occurring once. Source material: peripheral blood or thyroid tissue (not recorded which). The receptors originated from an adult man with Graves' disease, either hyperthyroidism or ophthalmopathy (not recorded which).

The sample holds many counts of this clonotype. The J gene is TRBJ1-1, the V gene TRBV10-2, with no clear D. CDR1 and CDR2 (germline): WSHSY, SAAADI. V was shortened by 0 bases and J by 4 bases, with 6 bases between the two germline ends. The CDR3 is made up of 13 amino acids. This CDR3 reads CASSESTGTEAFF. The CDR3 bases are TGCGCCAGCAGTGAGTCGACCGGCACTGAAGCTTTCTTT.

This chain joins TRBV10-3 and TRBJ1-6; D may be TRBD1 (6 bases). Germline V lookup: CDR1 ENHRY, CDR2 SYGVKD. V was pared by 3 bases and J by 12 bases, with 18 bases between. The CDR3 is 15 residues long. In nucleotides, the CDR3 is TGTGCCATCAGTGAAAGTTCGGGGGGCAGATTACCCCTCCACTTT. Amino acids: CAISESSGGRLPLHF.

The chain employs TRBV7-9 and TRBJ2-5, with D perhaps TRBD2 (6 bases). The germline V gene encodes CDR1 SEHNR and CDR2 FQNEAQ (reference sequence). The CDR3 runs 14 residues. V shed 3 bases and J shed 3 bases, with 11 bases lying between them. CDR3 coding DNA: TGTGCCAGCAGCTTGGCGGGGTCAGAAGAGACCCAGTACTTC. This sequence encodes CASSLAGSEETQYF.

In its sample, this clonotype was seen many times. This rearrangement joins TRBV19 to TRBJ2-7, with TRBD1 identical over 11 bases. CDR1 is LNHDA, CDR2 SQIVND, per germline (reference sequence). The length of the CDR3 is 14 residues. Trimming removed 9 bases from V and 2 bases from J; junction bases left unmatched: 6. CDR3 bases: TGTGCCAGCAGCCCGGGACAGGGGGCCTACGAGCAGTACTTC. Protein: CASSPGQGAYEQYF.

The rearrangement joins TRBV7-2 to TRBJ1-1; TRBD1 aligns across 7 bases. This CDR3 spans 17 amino acids. CDR1 SGHTA and CDR2 FQGNSA come from the germline V gene. V shed 5 bases and J 0 bases; nucleotides not matched to a gene: 12. CDR3 protein: CASSPNRQGVMNTEAFF. For the CDR3, the DNA is TGTGCCAGCAGCCCAAACCGACAGGGAGTCATGAACACTGAAGCTTTCTTT.

The rearrangement joins TRBV29-1 to TRBJ2-5, with 8 bases matching TRBD2. CDR3 length equals 13 residues. Germline V gene data show CDR1 as SQVTM and CDR2 as ANQGSEA. The V and J ends lost 7 bases and 5 bases, in that order; junction bases with no gene match: 9. CDR3 in amino acids: CSGTGRASETQYF. CDR3 nucleotide sequence: TGCAGCGGAACCGGGAGGGCCTCGGAGACCCAGTACTTC.